The 19 T cell receptor beta chains below all came from one sample that was sequenced in a study of T-cell reconstitution after alpha-beta-depleted transplantation in children. A library of TCRbeta sequences, prepared with unique molecular identifiers, was generated. TCRdb re-analysed the PCR reads in MiXCR, keeping a single row per CDR3 protein. The sample has about 270,000 distinct CDR3 sequences; more than 9% are singletons. The sample here was PBMCs from the stem cell graft donor, taken from the stem cell graft. The receptors here all came from a human donor who donated a stem cell graft to a child with SCID.

This clonotype appeared a few times. The CDR3 sequence is CASLLGGDTQYF. The CDR3 DNA reads TGTGCCAGCCTCCTTGGGGGAGATACGCAGTATTTT. The V and J genes are TRBV12-3 or TRBV12-4 and TRBJ2-3, with D perhaps assigned TRBD1 or TRBD2 (5 bases each). The CDR3 is 12 residues long. V lost 8 bases and J lost 5, with 11 bases in between.

This clonotype was seen only a few times. This chain links TRBV4-2 with TRBJ1-2; D unclear. The CDR3 extends over 12 amino acids. Trimming shortened V by 2 bases and J by 5 bases, and 6 bases separated the two germline ends. CDR1 is LGHNA and CDR2 is YNFKEQ in the germline V gene. The CDR3 is CASSQSGYGYTF. The CDR3 bases are TGTGCCAGCAGCCAATCGGGGTATGGCTACACCTTC.

This clonotype appeared a few times. V gene TRBV5-1 combines with J gene TRBJ2-7; 8 nucleotides align to TRBD1. This CDR3 is built from 14 residues. The germline V gene encodes CDR1 SGHRS and CDR2 YFSETQ. V was pared by 7 bases and J by 3 bases, with 9 bases of the junction left unmatched. The CDR3 region is CASGPGQGDYEQYF. CDR3 nucleotide sequence: TGCGCCAGCGGGCCAGGACAGGGAGACTACGAGCAGTACTTC.

The sample holds a few counts of this clonotype. The chain carries TRBV15 and TRBJ2-1; 8 nucleotides line up with TRBD2. V lost 1 base, J lost 4 bases, and 3 bases stayed unmatched. This CDR3 spans 15 amino acids. CDR1 is LNHNV, CDR2 YYDKDF, per germline (reference sequence). CDR3 amino acids: CATSRGGTRYNEQFF. The CDR3 DNA reads TGTGCCACCAGCAGAGGAGGGACTAGATACAATGAGCAGTTCTTC.

The V gene is TRBV5-1, the J gene TRBJ1-5; D call uncertain. There are 14 residues in the CDR3. The V end was cut by 1 base, the J end by 3 bases, with 8 bases between. Per the germline V gene, CDR1 is SGHRS and CDR2 is YFSETQ. CDR3 region: CASSLLGINQPQHF. The CDR3 bases are TGCGCCAGCAGCTTGTTGGGGATCAATCAGCCCCAGCATTTT.

The sample holds a few counts of this clonotype. The chain recombines TRBV28 with TRBJ2-5; tentatively, D is TRBD2 (5 bases). Germline V lookup: CDR1 MDHEN, CDR2 SYDVKM. The CDR3 has 13 amino acids. V was clipped by 7 bases and J by 5 bases, with 14 bases between them. The CDR3 sequence: CASTRGSVETQYF. The CDR3 DNA reads TGTGCCAGCACCCGGGGTAGTGTGGAGACCCAGTACTTC.

This clonotype turned up a few times. The chain links TRBV29-1 to TRBJ1-2; tentatively, D is TRBD1 (6 bases). CDR3 length: 12 residues. Germline V gene sequence: CDR1 SQVTM, CDR2 ANQGSEA. Between the trimmed V and J ends, which lost 8 bases and 4 bases, there was a span of 14 bases. The CDR3 spells CSIADSPYGYTF. CDR3 nucleotide sequence: TGCAGCATTGCGGACAGCCCCTATGGCTACACCTTC.

V and J are TRBV9 and TRBJ2-7; no clear D gene. V was shortened by 3 bases and J by 2 bases, with 12 bases between the two germline ends. Germline V gives CDR1 SGDLS, CDR2 YYNGEE. The CDR3 is 14 amino acids. The CDR3 DNA is TGTGCCAGCAGCGCCCAGGACGGTGCCTACGAGCAGTACTTC. Its translation is CASSAQDGAYEQYF.

This clonotype was detected a few times. CDR3 in amino acids: CASSLDPLGRAFF. The CDR3 coding sequence is TGTGCCAGCAGTTTAGATCCCCTCGGAAGAGCTTTCTTT. J is TRBJ1-1 and V is TRBV12-3 or TRBV12-4; no firm D call. The CDR3 covers 13 residues. The V and J ends lost 1 base and 10 bases respectively, with 13 bases between them.

Notes on this clonotype: This may come from a read error, since a much larger clone is one base off. This sequence joins TRBV20-1 and TRBJ2-5; D perhaps matches TRBD2 (5 bases). V was pared by 6 bases and J by 5 bases, with 10 bases between. CDR3 length equals 11 residues. The V gene's germline CDR1 is DFQATT and CDR2 SNEGSKA (reference sequence). The CDR3 is CSAERNETQYF. DNA for the CDR3: TGCAGTGCAGAGCGGAACGAGACCCAGTACTTC.

This clonotype has just a few counts. This sequence joins TRBV3-1 and TRBJ1-3; no definite D call. CDR1 and CDR2 from the germline V gene are LGHDT and YNNKEL (reference sequence). V lost 3 bases and J 0 bases, leaving 9 bases between the germline ends. This CDR3 region has 15 residues. The CDR3 DNA reads as TGTGCCAGCAGCCAGCTCCCTGACTCTGGAAACACCATATATTTT. This sequence encodes CASSQLPDSGNTIYF.

This clonotype was seen a handful of times. The genes are TRBV20-1 and TRBJ2-1, with TRBD2 identical over 13 bases. This CDR3 is 17 amino acids long. V shed 5 bases and J 0 bases; nucleotides not matched to a gene: 7. The germline V gene encodes CDR1 DFQATT and CDR2 SNEGSKA (reference sequence). The CDR3 spells CSAGGTSGAYSYNEQFF. CDR3 coding DNA: TGCAGTGCTGGAGGGACTAGCGGGGCCTACTCCTACAATGAGCAGTTCTTC.

This clonotype was seen more than once but under ten times. The chain has TRBV4-1 and TRBJ1-1, with D possibly matching TRBD1 (5 bases). This CDR3 has 15 amino acids. Germline CDR1 and CDR2: MGHRA and YSYEKL. Trimming removed 3 bases at V and 2 bases at J, with 13 bases between. CDR3 amino acids: CASSQGVGLNTEAFF. In DNA form, the CDR3 reads TGCGCCAGCAGCCAGGGGGTCGGATTAAACACTGAAGCTTTCTTT.

This clonotype was recorded a few times. V is TRBV5-1 and J is TRBJ2-7, with 7 bases lining up with TRBD1. In germline, CDR1 is SGHRS, CDR2 YFSETQ. Trimming cost V 5 bases and J 0 bases; bases outside gene matches: 5. The CDR3 is made up of 14 amino acids. The CDR3 region has the DNA TGCGCCAGCAGAGTAACAGGGGTCTCCTACGAGCAGTACTTC. It codes for CASRVTGVSYEQYF.

The chain employs TRBV7-9 and TRBJ1-1; TRBD1 aligns across 8 bases. V lost 3 bases and J lost 1; bases outside the gene matches: 10. The CDR3 is made up of 17 amino acids. In germline, CDR1 is SEHNR, CDR2 FQNEAQ (reference sequence). CDR3 nucleotide sequence: TGTGCCAGCAGCTTTCAGGGGGCGCTTGGGGCGAACACTGAAGCTTTCTTT. This sequence encodes CASSFQGALGANTEAFF. Supplemented by reference TRBV7-9 and TRBJ1-1, the full variable domain reads DTGVSQNPRHKITKRGQNVTFRCDPISEHNRLYWYRQTLGQGPEFLTYFQNEAQLEKSRLLSDRFSAERPKGSFSTLEIQRTEQGDSAMYLCASSFQGALGANTEAFFGQGTRLTVV.

This clonotype was observed a handful of times. The chain has TRBV5-5 and TRBJ2-3; possible D gene TRBD1, 5 bases. CDR3 length equals 15 residues. V shed 3 bases and J shed 3 bases, with 14 bases lying between them. In germline, CDR1 is SGHKS, CDR2 YYEKEE (reference sequence). CDR3 amino acids: CASSSPQGMTDTQYF. The DNA for the CDR3 is TGTGCCAGCAGCTCTCCCCAGGGTATGACAGATACGCAGTATTTT.

The CDR3: CASSYGGGEQYF. CDR3 in DNA: TGTGCCAGCAGTTACGGGGGTGGTGAGCAGTACTTC. The chain has TRBV6-5 and TRBJ2-7; D is tentatively TRBD1 or TRBD2 (5 bases each). Deletions cut 2 bases from V and 7 bases from J, with 9 bases between. The CDR3 is made up of 12 amino acids. Per germline, CDR1 MNHEY and CDR2 SVGAGI.

The chain employs TRBV6-5 and TRBJ1-4; 9 positions match TRBD1. Germline loops: CDR1 MNHEY, CDR2 SVGAGI. The CDR3 runs 17 residues. V lost 2 bases and J lost 5; bases outside the gene matches: 9. The CDR3 reads CASSYSRDREDNEKLFF. DNA for the CDR3: TGTGCCAGCAGTTACAGCCGGGACAGGGAAGACAATGAAAAACTGTTTTTT.

J is TRBJ1-4 and V is TRBV2, with 11 positions matching TRBD1. CDR3 length equals 15 residues. Germline values: CDR1 SNHLY, CDR2 FYNNEI. With V trimmed by 11 bases and J by 8 bases, 13 bases remained unmatched. Here the CDR3 DNA reads TGTGCCGGGACAGGGGGGCCCGCGGGCGCAGAAAAACTGTTTTTT. The encoded protein is CAGTGGPAGAEKLFF.